The 14 T cell receptor beta chains in this list originate from one sample, sequenced in a study of T cells in Graves' hyperthyroidism and ophthalmopathy (dated by TCRdb to 2018 to 2020). The library relied on multiplex PCR. Instrument used: Illumina HiSeq 2000. Amplification of TCR beta CDR3 regions was carried out from RNA transcripts. A first-round RT-PCR of the TCR CDR3 used the HTBI primer set with the Qiagen OneStep RT-PCR kit. In-frame beta chains were kept once TCRdb had trimmed the public reads at Q25 with fastp and called clones with MiXCR. Duplicate CDR3 protein sequences are folded into a single record with the most common DNA and genes. This sample gives 300,000 to 450,000 distinct CDR3 sequences in total; approximately 18% of them show up just once. The ten largest clonotypes hold around two fifths of the sample. Specimen: blood. These receptor sequences come from a man aged 18-30 years with Graves' ophthalmopathy.

There are a few counts of this clonotype. The chain recombines TRBV6-2 or TRBV6-3 with TRBJ2-3; 7 positions match TRBD2. CDR1 is MNHEY, CDR2 SVGEGT, per germline. Trimming at V came to 10 bases and at J to 3 bases, leaving 4 bases not matched to a gene. The CDR3 has 12 residues. This CDR3 reads CATGTTTDTQYF. The CDR3 DNA follows: TGTGCCACCGGGACTACGACAGATACGCAGTATTTT.

The J gene is TRBJ1-1, the V gene TRBV20-1; 7 nucleotides align to TRBD1. CDR3 size: 15 residues. Per germline, CDR1 DFQATT and CDR2 SNEGSKA (reference sequence). The V segment lost 5 bases and the J segment 0 bases; nucleotides outside the gene matches: 9. The CDR3 DNA is TGCAGTGCTCCCGGCAGACAGGGCTTGAACACTGAAGCTTTCTTT. This encodes CSAPGRQGLNTEAFF.

This clonotype was recorded at least ten times. The V call is TRBV12-3 or TRBV12-4, the J call TRBJ2-7, with TRBD1 matching over 10 bases. The CDR3 runs 14 residues. With V trimmed by 8 bases and J by 4 bases, 8 bases remained unmatched. Written as DNA, the CDR3 is TGTGCCAGCTCTGGGACAGGGGATGGGTACGAGCAGTACTTC. The encoded protein is CASSGTGDGYEQYF.

The gene calls are TRBV2 and TRBJ2-7, with D perhaps assigned TRBD1 or TRBD2 (5 bases each). Germline values: CDR1 SNHLY, CDR2 FYNNEI. The CDR3 contains 12 residues. Trimming pared 6 bases from V and 6 bases from J, leaving 12 bases between. The CDR3 protein is CASRGTFGEQYF. DNA of the CDR3: TGTGCCAGCAGAGGGACCTTTGGCGAGCAGTACTTC.

This clonotype was observed at least ten times. The chain uses TRBV3-1 and TRBJ1-1, with D possibly matching TRBD1 (5 bases). Germline V lookup: CDR1 LGHDT, CDR2 YNNKEL (reference sequence). Between the trimmed V and J ends, which lost 4 bases and 4 bases, there was a span of 16 bases. CDR3 length: 15 residues. This chain's CDR3 is CASSPPGTSSTEAFF. CDR3 sequence (DNA): TGTGCCAGCAGCCCCCCAGGGACTTCGAGCACTGAAGCTTTCTTT. The complete variable domain, with remaining parts taken from reference TRBV3-1 and TRBJ1-1, reads DTAVSQTPKYLVTQMGNDKSIKCEQNLGHDTMYWYKQDSKKFLKIMFSYNNKELIINETVPNRFSPKSPDKAHLNLHINSLELGDSAVYFCASSPPGTSSTEAFFGQGTRLTVV.

The V call is TRBV19, the J call TRBJ1-3, with 7 bases lining up with TRBD1. Germline V gives CDR1 LNHDA, CDR2 SQIVND (reference sequence). The CDR3 loop spans 15 amino acids. The junction had 5 bases not matched to a gene; V was cut back by 6 bases and J by 0 bases. DNA for the CDR3: TGTGCCAGTAGCGGACAGGTCGACTCTGGAAACACCATATATTTT. Protein sequence: CASSGQVDSGNTIYF.

V and J are TRBV14 and TRBJ1-1, with a tentative D call TRBD1 (5 bases). Germline lookup yields CDR1 SGHDN and CDR2 FVKESK. The CDR3 totals 15 residues. V gave up 10 bases and J gave up 3 bases, with 21 bases separating them. The CDR3 bases are TGTGCCACCCTCCGGGACTTGCCGCTACACACTGAAGCTTTCTTT. This encodes CATLRDLPLHTEAFF. The full variable domain, in which reference TRBV14 and TRBJ1-1 provide the parts outside the CDR3, is EAGVTQFPSHSVIEKGQTVTLRCDPISGHDNLYWYRRVMGKEIKFLLHFVKESKQDESGMPNNRFLAERTGGTYSTLKVQPAELEDSGVYFCATLRDLPLHTEAFFGQGTRLTVV.

Comment on this clonotype: A read error may explain this, as a much larger clone is one base away. V gene TRBV10-3 combines with J gene TRBJ1-5; D unclear. In germline, CDR1 is ENHRY, CDR2 SYGVKD. This CDR3 region has 16 residues. V was pared by 4 bases and J by 0 bases, with 13 bases between. The CDR3 bases are TGTGCCATCAGTGGACCTCAGCAGTATAGCAATCAGCCCCAGCATTTT. It codes for CAISGPQQYSNQPQHF.

This clonotype was recorded many times. The V and J genes are TRBV20-1 and TRBJ2-7; D is ambiguous. The germline V and J ends were trimmed by 6 bases and 3 bases, with 15 bases remaining between them. The CDR3 is made up of 13 amino acids. Germline V gene sequence: CDR1 DFQATT, CDR2 SNEGSKA (reference sequence). The CDR3 DNA follows: TGCAGTGCCACTGCCGCAACAAACTACGAGCAGTACTTC. It encodes CSATAATNYEQYF.

This clonotype was seen many times. V usage is TRBV7-3 and J usage is TRBJ2-1, with 8 bases fitting TRBD2. J was trimmed by 7 bases and V by 6 bases; bases with no gene match: 8. The length of the CDR3 is 14 residues. The germline V gene encodes CDR1 SGHTA and CDR2 FQGTGA. The CDR3 DNA reads TGTGCCAGCAGGGCTAGCGGGTCTCATAATGAGCAGTTCTTC. Amino acids: CASRASGSHNEQFF.

As for this clonotype: Germline and junction disagree at one end, which may indicate a read error. V gene TRBV11-2 combines with J gene TRBJ1-5, with D unresolved. CDR1 and CDR2 from the germline V gene are SGHAT and FQNNGV. The CDR3 length is 15 residues. The CDR3 DNA reads TGCGCCAGCAGCCATTACCATGGGCACCTTGAGGCCCAGCATTTT. The encoded protein is CASSHYHGHLEAQHF. The full variable domain, with the rest looked up from reference TRBV11-2 and TRBJ1-5, is EAGVAQSPRYKIIEKRQSVAFWCNPISGHATLYWYQQILGQGPKLLIQFQNNGVVDDSQLPKDRFSAERLKGVDSTLKIQPAKLEDSAVYLCASSHYHGHLEAQHFGDGTRLSIL.

This clonotype was detected only a few times. The V and J genes are TRBV7-6 and TRBJ1-5, with D perhaps matching TRBD1 (5 bases). The CDR3 extends over 15 amino acids. Germline V lookup: CDR1 SGHVS, CDR2 FNYEAQ. Trimming pared 1 base from V and 4 bases from J, leaving 11 bases between. The CDR3 here is CASSLDWGPNQPQHF. The CDR3 DNA reads TGTGCCAGCAGCTTAGATTGGGGACCGAATCAGCCCCAGCATTTT.

The chain couples TRBV6-1 to TRBJ2-5; D is possibly TRBD1 or TRBD2 (5 bases each). The CDR3 sequence is 12 residues long. The germline V and J ends were trimmed by 8 bases and 2 bases, with 9 bases remaining between them. Germline V gene sequence: CDR1 MNHNS, CDR2 SASEGT. CDR3 in DNA: TGTGCCAGCGGGACGGGACAAGAGACCCAGTACTTC. Protein: CASGTGQETQYF.

This clonotype was observed a handful of times. The chain uses TRBV10-3 and TRBJ1-4, with 9 bases fitting TRBD1. Trimming at V came to 6 bases and at J to 7 bases, leaving 6 bases not matched to a gene. The CDR3 extends over 14 amino acids. CDR1 is ENHRY, CDR2 SYGVKD, per germline. CDR3 DNA: TGTGCCATCAGCCCAACAGGGGGCAGTGAAAAACTGTTTTTT. This sequence encodes CAISPTGGSEKLFF.